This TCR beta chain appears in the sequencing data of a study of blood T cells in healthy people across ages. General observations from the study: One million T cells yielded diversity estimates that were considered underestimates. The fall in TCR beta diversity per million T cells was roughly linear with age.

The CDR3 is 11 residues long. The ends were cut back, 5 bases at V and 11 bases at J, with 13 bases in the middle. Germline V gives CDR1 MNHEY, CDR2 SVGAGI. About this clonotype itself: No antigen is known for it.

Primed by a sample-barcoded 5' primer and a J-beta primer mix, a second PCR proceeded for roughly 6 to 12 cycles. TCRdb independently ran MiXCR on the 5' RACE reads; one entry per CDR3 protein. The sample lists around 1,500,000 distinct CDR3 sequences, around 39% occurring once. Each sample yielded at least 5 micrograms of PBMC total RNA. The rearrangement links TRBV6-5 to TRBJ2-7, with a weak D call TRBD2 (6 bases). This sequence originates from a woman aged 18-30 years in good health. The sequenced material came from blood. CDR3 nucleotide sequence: TGTGCCAGCAGTCTCGGGGGTGGCGAGTACTTC. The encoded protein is CASSLGGGEYF.